These 5 T cell receptor beta chains originate from one sample sequenced in a study of cytomegalovirus exposure and HLA in healthy donors. The method was immunoSEQ multiplex PCR; TCRdb's version includes in-frame clones alone and lacks a portion of them. This repertoire shows 60,000 to 70,000 clones, approximately 90% found once; its top ten account for around 1.7%. Sequenced material: PBMCs. Source of these receptors: a woman aged 18-29 years in good health and CMV-seronegative.

This clone was found once. This chain uses TRBV28 with TRBJ1-2, with D perhaps matching TRBD1 (6 bases). V was pared by 6 bases and J by 1 base, with 9 bases between. Germline V gives CDR1 MDHEN, CDR2 SYDVKM. The CDR3 is made up of 13 amino acids. The CDR3 loop reads CASRTGSNYGYTF. CDR3 bases: TGTGCCAGCAGAACAGGGAGTAACTATGGCTACACCTTC.

The rearrangement uses TRBV5-1 and TRBJ2-1; TRBD2 matches at 10 bases. Germline trimming cut 4 bases from V and 9 bases from J; bases unmatched to any gene: 10. Per germline, CDR1 SGHRS and CDR2 YFSETQ. This CDR3 comprises 15 residues. CDR3 protein: CASSPDLAGEGEQFF. In nucleotides, the CDR3 is TGCGCCAGCAGCCCCGACCTAGCGGGGGAGGGTGAGCAGTTCTTC.

This chain joins TRBV14 and TRBJ2-1; a weak D match, TRBD2 (5 bases). CDR1 SGHDN and CDR2 FVKESK come from the germline V gene. This CDR3 has 15 amino acids. The V gene lost 2 bases and the J gene lost 9 bases, with 17 bases spanning the gap. CDR3 sequence (DNA): TGTGCCAGCAGCCAATTGACTACCAGCGGCGGTGAGCAGTTCTTC. It is translated as CASSQLTTSGGEQFF.

The V and J genes are TRBV6-5 and TRBJ2-1, with 7 bases fitting TRBD2. This CDR3 is built from 15 residues. After removal of 5 bases from V and 4 bases from J, the junction contained 8 bases not matched to a gene. The V gene's germline CDR1 is MNHEY and CDR2 SVGAGI. CDR3 protein: CASSRGLPIYNEQFF. CDR3 bases: TGTGCCAGCAGTCGGGGACTACCGATTTACAATGAGCAGTTCTTC.

The chain joins TRBV2 to TRBJ2-5; the D gene is possibly TRBD2 (6 bases). Deletions cut 8 bases from V and 5 bases from J, with 18 bases between. Germline CDR1 SNHLY, CDR2 FYNNEI. This CDR3 contains 14 residues. For the CDR3, the DNA is TGTGCCAGCGGGGCGGATGCGGGGTTCGAGACCCAGTACTTC. Translation gives CASGADAGFETQYF.